This T cell receptor beta chain was sequenced in a study of blood T cells in healthy people across ages. Study results and caveats: TCR beta diversity was tightly associated with the proportion of naive T cells. Greater diversity and more naive CD4+ cells were seen in long-lived donors than in aged donors.

Germline V lookup: CDR1 SQVTM, CDR2 ANQGSEA. CDR3 size: 12 residues. With a J-beta primer mix and a sample-barcoded 5' primer, a second PCR ran roughly 6 to 11 cycles. Using its own MiXCR run on the 5' RACE reads, TCRdb lists one record per CDR3 protein. Among hundreds of thousands of distinct CDR3 sequences listed, 32% were seen once. On this clonotype itself: Its antigen is undetermined.

The sequence derives from a woman of 80 years or more in good health. The source material was blood. The gene calls are TRBV29-1 and TRBJ2-7, with 7 bases that match TRBD1. Near its end, the DNA agrees better with TRBJ2-5, so the J call may be wrong. The CDR3 nucleotides read TGCAGCGCCAAAGGGACAGCAGAGACCCAGTACTTC. It yields the protein CSAKGTAETQYF.